The clone carrying this TCR beta chain was seen repeatedly, ten times or more. Its antigen is not identified. This specimen comes from a study of human T cells and chemical hapten exposure. In the library, unique molecular identifiers were attached to individual cDNA molecules. As processed by the authors: Sample-level TCR yields exhibited a median of around 100,000, with a range of roughly 23,224 to 750,000. TCRdb reanalysed the 5' RACE reads using MiXCR and keeps one entry per CDR3 protein. The V and J calls were determined by TCRdb, not by the authors. The sample yields some 150,000 distinct CDR3 sequences, about 4% seen once. The authors extracted total RNA from unfractionated whole blood. Notes on the study in general: TCRs above 1 in 1000 frequency did not change with DPC sensitization.

The TCR comes from a female donor in good health.

The CDR3 loop reads CASSQTGAKIEKLFF. CDR3 sequence (DNA): TGTGCCAGCAGCCAGACAGGGGCGAAAATTGAAAAACTGTTTTTT. The rearrangement uses TRBV3-1 and TRBJ1-4, with TRBD1 identical over 8 bases. Trimming took 3 bases from V and 7 from J; bases not matched to a gene: 7. CDR1 LGHDT and CDR2 YNNKEL come from the germline V gene (reference sequence). The CDR3 is 15 residues long.